The clone carrying this T cell receptor beta chain was counted only a few times. These data originate in a study of shared clonotypes between healthy human individuals. TCRdb's copy holds only in-frame clones and misses some; the assay was immunoSEQ multiplex PCR. The sample comprises hundreds of thousands of clones, approximately 79% of which are singletons, and about 1.7% rests with the top ten. V was cut by 1 base and J by 6 bases, with 10 bases left in between. This CDR3 contains 14 residues. Per the germline V gene, CDR1 is MGHRA and CDR2 is YSYEKL. Sequenced material: memory CD4+ T cells sorted from blood. Sample subset: CD45RA-negative fraction. The TCR sequence derives from a woman in her 30s in good health. The chain is built from TRBV4-1 and TRBJ2-1; tentative D call: TRBD1 (7 bases). Here the CDR3 DNA reads TGCGCCAGCAGCCAAGGTCAGGGGGGCAATGAGCAGTTCTTC. Its translation is CASSQGQGGNEQFF.